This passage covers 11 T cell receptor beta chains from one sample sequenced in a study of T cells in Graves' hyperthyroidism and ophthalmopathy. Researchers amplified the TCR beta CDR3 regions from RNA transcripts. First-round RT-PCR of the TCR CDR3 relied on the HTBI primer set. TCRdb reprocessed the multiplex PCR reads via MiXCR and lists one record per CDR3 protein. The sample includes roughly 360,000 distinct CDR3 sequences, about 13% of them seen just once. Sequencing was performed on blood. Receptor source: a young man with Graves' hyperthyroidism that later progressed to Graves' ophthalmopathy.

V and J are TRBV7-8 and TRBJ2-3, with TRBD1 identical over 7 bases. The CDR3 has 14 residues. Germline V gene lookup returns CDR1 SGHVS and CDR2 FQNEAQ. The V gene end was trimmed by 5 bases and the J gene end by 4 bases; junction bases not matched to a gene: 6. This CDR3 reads CASSPTGKADTQYF. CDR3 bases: TGTGCCAGCAGCCCGACAGGGAAGGCAGATACGCAGTATTTT.

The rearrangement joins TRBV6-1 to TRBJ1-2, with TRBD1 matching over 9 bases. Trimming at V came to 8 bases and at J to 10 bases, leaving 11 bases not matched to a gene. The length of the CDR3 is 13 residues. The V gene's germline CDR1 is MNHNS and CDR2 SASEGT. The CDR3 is CASCPLGQGFYTF. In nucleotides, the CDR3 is TGTGCCAGCTGCCCCTTGGGACAGGGCTTCTACACCTTC.

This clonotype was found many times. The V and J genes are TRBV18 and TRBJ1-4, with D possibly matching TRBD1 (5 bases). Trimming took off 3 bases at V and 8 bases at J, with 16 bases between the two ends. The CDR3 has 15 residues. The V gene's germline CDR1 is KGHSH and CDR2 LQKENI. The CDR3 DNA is TGTGCCAGCTCACCCTCGGGGCCGAAGCCCGAAAAACTGTTTTTT. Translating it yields CASSPSGPKPEKLFF.

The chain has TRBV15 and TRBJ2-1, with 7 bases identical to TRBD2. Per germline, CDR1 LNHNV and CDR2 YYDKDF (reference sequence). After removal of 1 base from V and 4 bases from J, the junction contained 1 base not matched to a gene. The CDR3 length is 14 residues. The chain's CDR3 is CATSRVGGYNEQFF. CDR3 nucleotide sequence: TGTGCCACCAGCAGAGTCGGGGGGTACAATGAGCAGTTCTTC. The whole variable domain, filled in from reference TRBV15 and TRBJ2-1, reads DAMVIQNPRYQVTQFGKPVTLSCSQTLNHNVMYWYQQKSSQAPKLLFHYYDKDFNNEADTPDNFQSRRPNTSFCFLDIRSPGLGDTAMYLCATSRVGGYNEQFFGPGTRLTVL.

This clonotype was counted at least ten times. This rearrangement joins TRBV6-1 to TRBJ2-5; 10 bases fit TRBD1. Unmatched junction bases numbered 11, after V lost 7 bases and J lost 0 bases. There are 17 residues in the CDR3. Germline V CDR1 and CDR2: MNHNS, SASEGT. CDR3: CASMEGQGPFYQETQYF. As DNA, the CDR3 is TGTGCCAGCATGGAGGGACAGGGGCCTTTCTACCAAGAGACCCAGTACTTC.

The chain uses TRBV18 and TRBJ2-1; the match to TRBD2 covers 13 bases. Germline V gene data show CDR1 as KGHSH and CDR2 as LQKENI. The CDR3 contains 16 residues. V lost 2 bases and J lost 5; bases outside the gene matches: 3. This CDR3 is CASSPTSGGAHNEQFF. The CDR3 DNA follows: TGTGCCAGCTCACCAACTAGCGGGGGGGCACACAATGAGCAGTTCTTC.

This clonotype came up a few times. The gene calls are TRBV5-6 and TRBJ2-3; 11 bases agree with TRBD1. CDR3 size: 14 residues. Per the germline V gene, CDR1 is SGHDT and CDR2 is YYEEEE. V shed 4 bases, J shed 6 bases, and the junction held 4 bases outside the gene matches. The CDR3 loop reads CASSGGQGADTQYF. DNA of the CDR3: TGTGCCAGCAGCGGCGGACAGGGGGCGGATACGCAGTATTTT. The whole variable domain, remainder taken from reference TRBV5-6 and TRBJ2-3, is DAGVTQSPTHLIKTRGQQVTLRCSPKSGHDTVSWYQQALGQGPQFIFQYYEEEERQRGNFPDRFSGHQFPNYSSELNVNALLLGDSALYLCASSGGQGADTQYFGPGTRLTVL.

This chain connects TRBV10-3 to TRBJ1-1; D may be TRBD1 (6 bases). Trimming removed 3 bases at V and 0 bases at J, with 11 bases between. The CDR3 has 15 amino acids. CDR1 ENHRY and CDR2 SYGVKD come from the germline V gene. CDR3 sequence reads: CAISEGGSMNTEAFF. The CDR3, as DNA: TGTGCCATCAGTGAAGGGGGAAGTATGAACACTGAAGCTTTCTTT.

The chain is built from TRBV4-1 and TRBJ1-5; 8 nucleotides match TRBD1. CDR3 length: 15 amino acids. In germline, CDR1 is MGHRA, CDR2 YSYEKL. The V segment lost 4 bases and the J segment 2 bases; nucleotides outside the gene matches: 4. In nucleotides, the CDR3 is TGCGCCAGCAGCCCTTCGGACAGGGGCAATCAGCCCCAGCATTTT. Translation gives CASSPSDRGNQPQHF.

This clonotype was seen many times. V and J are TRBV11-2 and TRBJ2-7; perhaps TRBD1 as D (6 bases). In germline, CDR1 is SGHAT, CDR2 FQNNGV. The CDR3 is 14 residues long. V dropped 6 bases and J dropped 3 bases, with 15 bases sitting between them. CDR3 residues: CASRPGTSNYEQYF. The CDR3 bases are TGTGCCAGCAGACCCGGGACAAGCAACTACGAGCAGTACTTC.

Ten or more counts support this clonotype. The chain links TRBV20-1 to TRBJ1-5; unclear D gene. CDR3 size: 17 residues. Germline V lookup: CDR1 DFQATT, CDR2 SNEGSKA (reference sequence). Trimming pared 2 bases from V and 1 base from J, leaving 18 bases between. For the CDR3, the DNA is TGCAGTGCTAGAAGCCCTGGGTCCCTCAGGAGCAATCAGCCCCAGCATTTT. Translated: CSARSPGSLRSNQPQHF.